This entry is about one T cell receptor beta chain. The antigen is unknown. CDR1 is SGDLS and CDR2 is YYNGEE in the germline V gene. V gave up 5 bases and J gave up 0 bases, with 14 bases separating them. The CDR3 is made up of 16 amino acids. The data derive from a study of T cells in Graves' hyperthyroidism and ophthalmopathy. Amplified TCR beta CDR3 regions derived from RNA transcripts. When the TCR CDR3 underwent first-round RT-PCR, the HTBI primer set was used. TCRdb redid the calling of the multiplex PCR reads with MiXCR, one entry per CDR3 protein. The sample includes about half a million distinct CDR3 sequences, 22% of them seen just once. Study-wide results and caveats: Before onset, ophthalmopathy was predicted by the model a median 6.5 months earlier. The blood repertoire included most of the expanded thyroid clonotypes above 0.001.

Every diagnosis used clinical symptoms, serum thyroxine and TRAb, thyroid ultrasound and orbital computed tomography. The PBMCs studied were ones that came from approximately 9.9 ml fresh peripheral blood. The sequenced sample was blood. The V call is TRBV9, the J call TRBJ2-2; D not resolved. This clonotype was obtained from a woman in her 70s with Graves' ophthalmopathy. The CDR3 sequence is CASSVVGNANTGELFF. Here the CDR3 DNA reads TGTGCCAGCAGTGTTGTAGGCAACGCGAACACCGGGGAGCTGTTTTTT.